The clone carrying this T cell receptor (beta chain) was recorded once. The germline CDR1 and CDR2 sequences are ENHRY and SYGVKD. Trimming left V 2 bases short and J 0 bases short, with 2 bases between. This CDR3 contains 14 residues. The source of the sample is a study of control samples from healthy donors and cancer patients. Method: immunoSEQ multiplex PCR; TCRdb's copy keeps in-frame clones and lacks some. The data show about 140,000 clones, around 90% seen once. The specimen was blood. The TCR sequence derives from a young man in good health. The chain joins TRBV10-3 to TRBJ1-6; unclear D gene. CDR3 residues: CAISEGSYNSPLHF. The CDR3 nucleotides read TGTGCCATCAGTGAGGGCTCCTATAATTCACCCCTCCACTTT.